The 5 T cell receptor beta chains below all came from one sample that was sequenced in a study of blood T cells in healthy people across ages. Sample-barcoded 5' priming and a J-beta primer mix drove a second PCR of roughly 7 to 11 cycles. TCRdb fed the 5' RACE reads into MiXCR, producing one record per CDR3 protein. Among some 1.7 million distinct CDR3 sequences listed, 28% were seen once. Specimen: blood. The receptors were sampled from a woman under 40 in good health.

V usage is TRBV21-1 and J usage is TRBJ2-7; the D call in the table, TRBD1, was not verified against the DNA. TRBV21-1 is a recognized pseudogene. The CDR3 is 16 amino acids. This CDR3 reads CASSNGQEINSYEQYF. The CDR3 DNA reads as TGTGCCAGCAGCAACGGACAGGAAATAAACTCCTACGAGCAGTACTTC.

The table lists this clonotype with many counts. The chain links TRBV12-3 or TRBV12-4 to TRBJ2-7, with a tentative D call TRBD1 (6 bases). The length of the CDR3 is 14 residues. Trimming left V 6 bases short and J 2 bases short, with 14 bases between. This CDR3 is CASRDRRGAYEQYF. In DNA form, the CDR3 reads TGTGCCAGCAGGGACCGCAGGGGAGCCTACGAGCAGTACTTC.

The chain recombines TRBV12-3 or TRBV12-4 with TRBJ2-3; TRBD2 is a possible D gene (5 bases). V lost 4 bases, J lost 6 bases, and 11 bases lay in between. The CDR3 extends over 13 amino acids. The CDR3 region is CASSYGDGDTQYF. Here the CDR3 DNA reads TGTGCCAGCAGTTACGGGGATGGGGATACGCAGTATTTT.

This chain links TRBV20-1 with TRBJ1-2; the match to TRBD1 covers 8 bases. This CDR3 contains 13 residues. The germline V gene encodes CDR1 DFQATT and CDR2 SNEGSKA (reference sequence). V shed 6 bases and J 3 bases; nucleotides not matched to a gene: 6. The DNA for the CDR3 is TGCAGTGCGATAGGACAGGGTCACTATGGCTACACCTTC. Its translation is CSAIGQGHYGYTF.

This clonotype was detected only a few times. In DNA, the CDR3 is TGTGCCAGCAGCCACCCGTTGACTGTAGCCTACGAGCAGTACTTC. Residues: CASSHPLTVAYEQYF. This sequence joins TRBV7-2 and TRBJ2-7; D uncertain. This CDR3 contains 15 residues. In germline, CDR1 is SGHTA, CDR2 FQGNSA. V lost 5 bases and J lost 2, with 16 bases in between.